Given below is one TCR beta chain in context. The antigen is unknown. The data were obtained in a study of T cells in localized non-small cell lung cancer. V was shortened by 4 bases and J by 8 bases, with 15 bases between the two germline ends. The CDR3 runs 13 residues. CDR1 and CDR2 (germline): SGDLS, YYNGEE. The repertoire was sequenced with immunoSEQ multiplex PCR; TCRdb's copy has only in-frame clones and lacks some. The data contain 1,400 or so clones, approximately 16% of them singletons. The study's findings and limits: The study found T cell clonality highest in uninvolved adjacent lung, above tumor. Adjacent lung tissue had a median about 58 of the top 100 clones found in the tumor.

The V call is TRBV9, the J call TRBJ1-1; possible D gene TRBD1, 5 bases. This sequence was found in a woman aged 35-75 years with stage I lung adenocarcinoma. The sample in question was normal lung tissue next to the tumor, obtained before any cancer treatment. The CDR3 loop reads CASSHTDRTEAFF. CDR3 DNA sequence: TGTGCCAGCAGCCATACGGACCGGACAGAAGCTTTCTTT. The variable domain in full, with the rest retrieved from reference TRBV9 and TRBJ1-1, is DSGVTQTPKHLITATGQRVTLRCSPRSGDLSVYWYQQSLDQGLQFLIQYYNGEERAKGNILERFSAQQFPDLHSELNLSSLELGDSALYFCASSHTDRTEAFFGQGTRLTVV.